This T cell receptor (beta chain) was profiled in a study of blood T cell repertoires in COVID-19. Only in-frame clones appear in the TCRdb table, and some are missing; sequencing was by immunoSEQ multiplex PCR. Of 150,000 to 200,000 clones detected, around 84% appear once; the ten largest clones hold approximately 14%. Germline CDR1 reads MNHEY; CDR2 reads SMNVEV (reference sequence). Between the trimmed V and J ends, which lost 3 bases and 4 bases, there was a span of 10 bases. CDR3 length: 14 residues. The chain uses TRBV27 and TRBJ2-1; D gene ambiguous. The sample taken for sequencing was peripheral blood. The TCR comes from a woman aged 70-85 years with COVID-19, enrolled during active disease. As DNA, the CDR3 is TGTGCCAGCAGTTTTACGACATCATACAATGAGCAGTTCTTC. Encoded protein: CASSFTTSYNEQFF.